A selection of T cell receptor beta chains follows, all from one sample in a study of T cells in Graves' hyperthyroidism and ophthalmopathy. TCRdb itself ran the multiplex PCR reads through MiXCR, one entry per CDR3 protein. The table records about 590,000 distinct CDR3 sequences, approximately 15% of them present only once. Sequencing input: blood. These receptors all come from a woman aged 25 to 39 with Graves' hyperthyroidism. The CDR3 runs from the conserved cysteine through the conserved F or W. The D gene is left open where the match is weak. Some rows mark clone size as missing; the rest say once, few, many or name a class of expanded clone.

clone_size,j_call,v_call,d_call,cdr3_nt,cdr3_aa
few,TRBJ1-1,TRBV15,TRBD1,TGTGCCACCAGCAGAGGCGGGACAGGGCGGACTGAAGCTTTCTTT,CATSRGGTGRTEAFF
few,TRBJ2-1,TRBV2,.,TGTGCCAGCCACGGACTCCACGGGTACAATGAGCAGTTCTTC,CASHGLHGYNEQFF
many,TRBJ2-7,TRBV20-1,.,TGCAGTGCCAGGGAGGGGGCCCCCGTTTACTACGAGCAGTACTTC,CSAREGAPVYYEQYF
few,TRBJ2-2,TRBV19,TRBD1,TGTGCCAGTGGACAGGGGGATACCGGGGAGCTGTTTTTT,CASGQGDTGELFF
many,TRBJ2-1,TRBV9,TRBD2,TGTGCCAGCAGCCCCCCCGTCGCTAGCGGGAGAAATGAGCAGTTCTTC,CASSPPVASGRNEQFF
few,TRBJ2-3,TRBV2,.,TGTGCCAGCAGTGAAACAAGGGATAATACGCAGTATTTT,CASSETRDNTQYF
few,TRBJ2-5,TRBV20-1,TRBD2,TGCAGTGCTAGGGAAGCGACTAGCGGGAGTCCCCAGTACTTC,CSAREATSGSPQYF
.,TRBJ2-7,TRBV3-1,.,TGTGCCAGCAGCCAACTGTTTGGGGTAACCTACGAGCAGTACTTC,CASSQLFGVTYEQYF
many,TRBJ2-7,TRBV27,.,TGTGCCAGCAGTTTGGATACTAGCCCCCACGAGCAGTACTTC,CASSLDTSPHEQYF
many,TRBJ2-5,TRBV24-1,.,TGTGCCACCAGTGATTTCTCTCCTTACATAACCCAAGAGACCCAGTACTTC,CATSDFSPYITQETQYF
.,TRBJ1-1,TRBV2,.,TGTGCCAGCAACCTTAGGTCTGAAGCTTTCTTT,CASNLRSEAFF
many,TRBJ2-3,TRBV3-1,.,TGTGCCAGCAGCCAAGCCGCCCCGGGGGCCGGCACAGATACGCAGTATTTT,CASSQAAPGAGTDTQYF
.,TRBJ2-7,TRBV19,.,TGTGCCAGTAGTATAGGGCGGGACCGACCCTACGAGCAGTACTTC,CASSIGRDRPYEQYF
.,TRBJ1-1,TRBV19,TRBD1,TGTGCCAGTAGTGCGAGGGGGCGGGTTACCACTGAAGCTTTCTTT,CASSARGRVTTEAFF
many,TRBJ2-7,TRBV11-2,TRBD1,TGTGCCAGCAGCTCACACTCAATCGACAGGGACTACGAGCAGTACTTC,CASSSHSIDRDYEQYF
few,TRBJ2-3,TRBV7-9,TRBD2,TGTGCCAGCAGCTGGACCTCATTAGCGGGAGTAGAAGATACGCAGTATTTT,CASSWTSLAGVEDTQYF
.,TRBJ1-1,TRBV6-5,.,TGTGCCAGCAGTTACGAGTCCAGGGTGATCACTGAAGCTTTCTTT,CASSYESRVITEAFF
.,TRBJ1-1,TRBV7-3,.,TGTGCCAACACAAGCCAAGGAGCTTTCTTT,CANTSQGAFF
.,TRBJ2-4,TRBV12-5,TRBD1,TGTGCTAGTGGTTTGGAAACCGGGACAGAAGTCCCCAAAAACATTCAGTACTTC,CASGLETGTEVPKNIQYF
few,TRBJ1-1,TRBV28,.,TGTGCCAGCTTGAGGCGTCGGGCTGAAGCTTTCTTT,CASLRRRAEAFF
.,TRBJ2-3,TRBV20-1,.,TGCAGTGCTAGAGACATCGGAAGAGATACGCAGTATTTT,CSARDIGRDTQYF
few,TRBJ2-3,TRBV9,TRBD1,TGTGCCAGCAGCGCCCGGGACAGGTACACAGATACGCAGTATTTT,CASSARDRYTDTQYF
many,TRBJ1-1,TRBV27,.,TGTGCCAGCAGTCTCCACCCGCAGATTACTGAAGCTTTCTTT,CASSLHPQITEAFF
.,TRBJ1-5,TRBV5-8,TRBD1,TGTGCCAGCAGCACCACTGGGACAGCGAGCAATCAGCCCCAGCATTTT,CASSTTGTASNQPQHF
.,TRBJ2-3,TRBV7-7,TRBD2,TGTGCCAGCAGCCGATACAGCGGGATAGGCACAGATACGCAGTATTTT,CASSRYSGIGTDTQYF
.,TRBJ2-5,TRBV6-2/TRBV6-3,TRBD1,TGTGCCAGCAGTGTCCGGGACAGGGGCGTTGAGACCCAGTACTTC,CASSVRDRGVETQYF
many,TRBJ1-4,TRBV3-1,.,TGTGCCAGCAGCCTACCCGGGACGGCTAATGAAAAACTGTTTTTT,CASSLPGTANEKLFF
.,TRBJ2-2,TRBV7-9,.,TGTGCCAGCAGTATCCAGGGAGGGGGCACCGGGGAGCTGTTTTTT,CASSIQGGGTGELFF
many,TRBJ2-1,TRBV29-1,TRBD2,TGCAGCGTTGATGGGCGGGAGAATAGAAATGAGCAGTTCTTC,CSVDGRENRNEQFF
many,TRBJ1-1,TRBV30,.,TGTGCCTGGAGTGCCCTGGTGGACACTGAAGCTTTCTTT,CAWSALVDTEAFF
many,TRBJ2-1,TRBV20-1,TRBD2,TGCAGTGCTAGAGGCCGACTAGCGGGCATAGCGCAGTTCTTC,CSARGRLAGIAQFF
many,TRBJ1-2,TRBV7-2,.,TGTGCCAGCAGCTGGGACACGCTGACCTATGGCTACACCTTC,CASSWDTLTYGYTF
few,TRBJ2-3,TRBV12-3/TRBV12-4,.,TGTGCCAGCAGGCCAGACCTCACAGATACGCAGTATTTT,CASRPDLTDTQYF
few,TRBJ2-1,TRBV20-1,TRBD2,TGCAGTGCTAGGGGAGTGGGTAGCGGGAGTTACGAGCAGTTCTTC,CSARGVGSGSYEQFF
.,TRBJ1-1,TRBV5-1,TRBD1,TGCGCCAGCAGCTGGGGACAGGGGACTACTGAAGCTTTCTTT,CASSWGQGTTEAFF